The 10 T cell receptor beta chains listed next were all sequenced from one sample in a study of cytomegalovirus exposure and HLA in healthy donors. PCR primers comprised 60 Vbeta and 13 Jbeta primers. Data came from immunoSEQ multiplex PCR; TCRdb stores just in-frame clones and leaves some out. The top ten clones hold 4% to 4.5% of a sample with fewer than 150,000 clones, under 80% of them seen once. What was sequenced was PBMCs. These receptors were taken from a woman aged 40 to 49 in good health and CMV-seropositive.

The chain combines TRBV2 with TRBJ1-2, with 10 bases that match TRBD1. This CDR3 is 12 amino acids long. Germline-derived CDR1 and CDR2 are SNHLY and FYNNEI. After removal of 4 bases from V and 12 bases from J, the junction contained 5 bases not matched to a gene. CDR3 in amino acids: CASSVGTGVDTF. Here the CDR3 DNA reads TGTGCCAGCAGTGTTGGGACAGGGGTGGACACCTTC.

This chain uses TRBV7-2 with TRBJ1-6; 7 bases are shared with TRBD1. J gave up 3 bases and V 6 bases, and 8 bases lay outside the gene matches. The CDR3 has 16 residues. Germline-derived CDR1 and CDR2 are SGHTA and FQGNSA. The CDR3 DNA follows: TGTGCCAGCAGGGGAACCGGGACAGACTATAATTCACCCCTCCACTTT. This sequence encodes CASRGTGTDYNSPLHF.

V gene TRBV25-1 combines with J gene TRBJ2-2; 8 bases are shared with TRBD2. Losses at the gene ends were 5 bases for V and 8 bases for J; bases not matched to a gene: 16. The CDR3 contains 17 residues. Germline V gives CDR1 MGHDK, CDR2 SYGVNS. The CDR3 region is CASSTPGGGRHLGELFF. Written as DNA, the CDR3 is TGTGCCAGCAGTACCCCCGGGGGGGGGAGGCACCTTGGGGAGCTGTTTTTT.

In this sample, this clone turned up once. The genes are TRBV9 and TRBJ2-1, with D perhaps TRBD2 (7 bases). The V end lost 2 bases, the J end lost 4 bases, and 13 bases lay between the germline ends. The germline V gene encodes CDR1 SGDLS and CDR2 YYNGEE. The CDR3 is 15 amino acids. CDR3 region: CASSVRGGGYNEQFF. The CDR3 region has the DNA TGTGCCAGCAGCGTGAGGGGGGGCGGATACAATGAGCAGTTCTTC.

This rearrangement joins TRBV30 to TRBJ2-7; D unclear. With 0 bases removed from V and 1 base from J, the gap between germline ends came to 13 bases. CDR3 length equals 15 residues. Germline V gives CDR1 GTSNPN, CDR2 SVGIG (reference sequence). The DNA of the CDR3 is TGTGCCTGGAGTGTTTCCCCCATCGGGTCCTACGAGCAGTACTTC. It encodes CAWSVSPIGSYEQYF.

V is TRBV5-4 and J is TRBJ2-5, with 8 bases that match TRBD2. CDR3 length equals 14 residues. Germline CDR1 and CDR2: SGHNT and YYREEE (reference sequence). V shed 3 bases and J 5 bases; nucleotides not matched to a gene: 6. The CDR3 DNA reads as TGTGCCAGCAGCTCTAGGACTAGCTCGGAGACCCAGTACTTC. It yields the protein CASSSRTSSETQYF.

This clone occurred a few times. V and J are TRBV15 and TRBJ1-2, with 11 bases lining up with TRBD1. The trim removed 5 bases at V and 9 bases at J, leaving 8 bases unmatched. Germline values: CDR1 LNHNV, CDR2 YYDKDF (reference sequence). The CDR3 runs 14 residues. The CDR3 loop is CATSYGQGALSYTF. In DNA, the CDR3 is TGTGCCACCAGCTACGGACAGGGGGCGCTTAGCTACACCTTC.

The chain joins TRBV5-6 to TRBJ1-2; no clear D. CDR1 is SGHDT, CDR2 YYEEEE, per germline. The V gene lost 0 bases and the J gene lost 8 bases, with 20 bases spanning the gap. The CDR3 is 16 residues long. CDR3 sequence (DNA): TGTGCCAGCAGCTTGGTGGGCAGCCCCCGGGGAGAGGGCTACACCTTC. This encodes CASSLVGSPRGEGYTF.

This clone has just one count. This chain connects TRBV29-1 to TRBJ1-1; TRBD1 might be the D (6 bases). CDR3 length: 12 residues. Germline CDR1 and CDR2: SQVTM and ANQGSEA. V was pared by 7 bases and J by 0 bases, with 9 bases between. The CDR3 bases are TGCAGCGCGGGACATATGAACACTGAAGCTTTCTTT. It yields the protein CSAGHMNTEAFF.

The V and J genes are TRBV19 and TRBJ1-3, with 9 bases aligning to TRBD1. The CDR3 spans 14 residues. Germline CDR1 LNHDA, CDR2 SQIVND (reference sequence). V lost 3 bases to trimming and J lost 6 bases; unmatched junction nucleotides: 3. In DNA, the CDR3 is TGTGCCAGTAGTATGGAACAGGGGGCAAACACCATATATTTT. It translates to CASSMEQGANTIYF.